The following is a T cell receptor (beta chain) sequence with its context. Time point indicated: after neoadjuvant nivolumab, at surgical resection. These oral cavity squamous cell carcinomas were HPV-negative and locally advanced. Blood cells were analyzed directly, without culture or expansion. The data stem from a study of neoadjuvant anti-PD-1 for oral cavity cancer. Blood libraries mostly used roughly 500 ng genomic DNA, six replicates each. Using immunoSEQ multiplex PCR, the repertoire was profiled, and TCRdb retains in-frame clones only, with some absent. The data contain 14,000 or so clones, roughly three quarters of them singletons. The sample here was PBMCs, taken after nivolumab (anti-PD-1) treatment. This sequence originates from a person aged 40 to 85 with oral cavity squamous cell carcinoma.

The CDR3 region is CATSRDKGRDEQYF. For the CDR3, the DNA is TGTGCCACCAGCAGAGATAAAGGCAGGGACGAGCAGTACTTC. The rearrangement joins TRBV15 to TRBJ2-7; D might be TRBD1 (5 bases). The ends were cut back, 0 bases at V and 5 bases at J, with 11 bases in the middle. The CDR3 is made up of 14 amino acids. Germline V gene sequence: CDR1 LNHNV, CDR2 YYDKDF (reference sequence).